This T cell receptor beta chain was observed in a study of cytomegalovirus exposure and HLA in healthy donors. Study-wide results and caveats: In an earlier analysis, productive rearrangement rates for most beta V segments clustered near 87% or 30%. A later look showed TCR association rates differing by HLA locus, highest for DRB1 and lowest for HLA-C. Researchers catalogued approximately 170 TCR beta chains as cytomegalovirus-associated.

Worth noting for this clone: Its antigen is not identified.

Amplification used 60 Vbeta primers and 13 Jbeta primers. Clones were sequenced by immunoSEQ multiplex PCR, and TCRdb holds only the in-frame ones, with some missing. Among about 140,000 clones listed, around 80% were seen once. CDR1 and CDR2 from the germline V gene are LNHDA and SQIVND (reference sequence). The CDR3 is 14 amino acids. Trimming removed 8 bases from V and 0 bases from J; junction bases left unmatched: 4. The specimen sequenced was PBMCs. This sequence originates from a man aged 25-45 years in good health and CMV-seropositive. This rearrangement joins TRBV19 to TRBJ1-3, with 7 nucleotides matching TRBD1. The DNA of the CDR3 is TGTGCCAGTGCGGAGGGGGCCTCTGGAAACACCATATATTTT. Encoded protein: CASAEGASGNTIYF. Full variable domain (missing parts from reference TRBV19 and TRBJ1-3): DGGITQSPKYLFRKEGQNVTLSCEQNLNHDAMYWYRQDPGQGLRLIYYSQIVNDFQKGDIAEGYSVSREKKESFPLTVTSAQKNPTAFYLCASAEGASGNTIYFGEGSWLTVV.